Included here is one TCR beta chain sequence, with context. Germline V gene lookup returns CDR1 WSHSY and CDR2 SAAADI. The CDR3 is 16 residues long. V shed 5 bases, J shed 5 bases, and the junction held 9 bases outside the gene matches. TCRdb processed the 5' RACE reads anew with MiXCR; each CDR3 protein has one entry. Of about 340,000 distinct CDR3 sequences in the sample, 14% to 15% were seen once. The data belong to a study of CD8 T cells in ankylosing spondylitis. The sequence was obtained from a male donor with ankylosing spondylitis or in good health (not recorded which). V and J are TRBV10-2 and TRBJ2-3; 11 bases are a match to TRBD2. The material sequenced was blood, either unsorted or a sorted T cell fraction (not recorded which). CDR3 protein: CASSWELAGVGDTQYF. The CDR3 DNA follows: TGCGCCAGCAGTTGGGAACTAGCGGGAGTGGGAGATACGCAGTATTTT.